This entry features one T cell receptor beta chain sequence. The sample belongs to a study of immune characterization of retroperitoneal liposarcoma. This CDR3 comprises 14 residues. Germline V CDR1 and CDR2: KGHSH, LQKENI. The junction had 4 bases not matched to a gene; V was cut back by 3 bases and J by 2 bases. TCRdb itself ran the PCR reads through MiXCR, one entry per CDR3 protein. The repertoire holds 8,500 to 14,000 distinct CDR3 sequences, with about 20% as singletons. The specimen sequenced was blood. The rearrangement uses TRBV18 and TRBJ2-7; 7 bases fit TRBD1. The receptor was derived from a female donor with retroperitoneal liposarcoma. The CDR3 DNA reads as TGTGCCAGCTCACCGCCCGGACAGGCCTACGAGCAGTACTTC. Protein: CASSPPGQAYEQYF.